This T cell receptor (beta chain) was identified in a study of identical twins. General study findings and limits: Beta out-of-frame sequences showed weaker excess sharing between twins.

This clonotype was seen a handful of times. The antigen is unknown. cDNA carried unique molecular identifiers, and a universal primer site was added by template switching. From the 5' RACE reads, TCRdb called clonotypes with MiXCR, one entry per CDR3 protein. The sample holds roughly 470,000 distinct CDR3 sequences; roughly an eighth are singletons and the top ten take approximately 0.98%. CDR3 length: 20 amino acids. From germline, CDR1 is ENHRY and CDR2 SYGVKD. Losses at the gene ends were 6 bases for V and 0 bases for J; bases not matched to a gene: 18. The same sample was also used in a study of yellow fever vaccine responses in identical twins.

The material sequenced was CD4+ T cells sorted from blood. The chain couples TRBV10-3 to TRBJ2-1; TRBD1 matches 9 bases. The receptor was derived from a woman younger than 35 in good health. CDR3 coding DNA: TGTGCCATCAGCTCCTCTACCCGGGACAGGGCCGGAGGCTCCTACAATGAGCAGTTCTTC. The encoded protein is CAISSSTRDRAGGSYNEQFF.